Listed below are T cell receptor beta chains from one sample, sequenced in a study of blood T cell repertoires in COVID-19. Data came from immunoSEQ multiplex PCR; TCRdb stores just in-frame clones and leaves some out. The sample lists about 380,000 clones, around 85% occurring once. Sequencing input: peripheral blood. The receptors derive from a woman younger than 35 with acute or convalescent COVID-19. Both conserved end residues are part of each CDR3. A D gene is named only where the DNA matches it firmly. Size tells how often a clone was seen (once, few, many) or the class of an expanded clone, and some rows leave it out.

>TRBJ1-5|TRBV15|15|TRBD1|once
TGTGCCACCAGCAGCCGACAGGGGACGGATCAGCCCCAGCATTTT
CATSSRQGTDQPQHF
>TRBJ2-5|TRBV3-1/TRBV3-2|15|TRBD2|NA
TGTGCCAGCAGCCAAGATCAACTAGCGGCGGTGGCCCAGTACTTC
CASSQDQLAAVAQYF
>TRBJ2-7|TRBV29-1|14|TRBD2|few
TGCAGCGCCGGGACTAGCGCGAGCGCCTACGAGCAGTACTTC
CSAGTSASAYEQYF
>TRBJ1-2|TRBV5-8|16|TRBD1|once
TGTGCCAGCAGCTTTCTTTCGGGACAGTGGCTTGATGGCTACACCTTC
CASSFLSGQWLDGYTF
>TRBJ1-1|TRBV9|16|NA|NA
TGTGCCAGCAGAGATAGTCTTACAGGGACGAACACTGAAGCTTTCTTT
CASRDSLTGTNTEAFF
>TRBJ2-7|TRBV28|14|NA|NA
TGTGCCAGCAGTGGAGACGGGTATACTTCGGGAGTCGAGTTC
CASSGDGYTSGVEF
>TRBJ2-7|TRBV6-5|12|NA|NA
TGTGCCAGCGCCCGAGTAGGGGACGAGCAGTACTTC
CASARVGDEQYF
>TRBJ2-2|TRBV5-1|14|NA|NA
TGCGCCAGTGGGGACAACCCGGAGGTCGGGGAGCTGTTTTTT
CASGDNPEVGELFF
>TRBJ2-2|TRBV28|17|TRBD2|NA
TGTGCCAGCAGTTCTATACGACGGGGGGGTAGCACCGGGGAGCTGTTTTTT
CASSSIRRGGSTGELFF
>TRBJ1-2|TRBV27|14|NA|NA
TGTGCCAGCAGTTTGTACAGTCCTAACTATGGCTACACCTTC
CASSLYSPNYGYTF
>TRBJ2-7|TRBV18|15|TRBD2|NA
TGTGCCAGCTCACCAGGGCGGGAGGGCCGTCGGGAGCAGTACTTC
CASSPGREGRREQYF
>TRBJ2-7|TRBV28|14|TRBD1|NA
TGTGCCAGCAGTTTAGAGCAGGGGGCTCGGGAGCAGTACTTC
CASSLEQGAREQYF
>TRBJ1-5|TRBV10-2|13|NA|many
TGCGCCAGCAGCGTTCAGGGGAATCAGCCCCAGCATTTT
CASSVQGNQPQHF
>TRBJ2-2|TRBV28|16|TRBD2|NA
TGTGCCAGCAGTGCCCAGCGGGAGACGAACACCGGGGAGCTGTTTTTT
CASSAQRETNTGELFF
>TRBJ1-5|TRBV19|16|TRBD1|NA
TGTGCCAGTAGTATAGTCGCAGGGGGGACGAGGCAGCCCCAGCATTTT
CASSIVAGGTRQPQHF
>TRBJ2-5|TRBV3-1/TRBV3-2|14|NA|NA
TGTGCCAGCAGCCAGAACAGGTGGGGAGAGACCCAGTACTTC
CASSQNRWGETQYF
>TRBJ2-2|TRBV18|14|NA|NA
TGTGCCAGCTCACCAAAGGCCGGGGCCGGGGAGCTGTTTTTT
CASSPKAGAGELFF
>TRBJ2-1|TRBV7-3|14|TRBD2|NA
TGTGCCAGCAGCTTAACGGGAGGGCTAAATGAGCAGTTCTTC
CASSLTGGLNEQFF
>TRBJ2-3|TRBV15|14|NA|NA
TGTGCCACCAGCAGAGAACCCTACACAGATACGCAGTATTTT
CATSREPYTDTQYF
>TRBJ2-7|TRBV5-4|15|TRBD1|NA
TGTGCCAGCAGCACAGGGGACAGGGCGTCCTACGAGCAGTACTTC
CASSTGDRASYEQYF
>TRBJ2-5|TRBV29-1|14|TRBD1|NA
TGCAGCGTTGATACAGGGGGAGAAGGAGAGACCCAGTACTTC
CSVDTGGEGETQYF
>TRBJ1-6|TRBV29-1|13|TRBD1|few
TGCAGCGACCCGGGACAGGGCTATTCACCCCTCCACTTT
CSDPGQGYSPLHF
>TRBJ2-7|TRBV7-2|14|NA|NA
TGTGCCAGCAGCTTCCAACAACCGACCTACGAGCAGTACTTC
CASSFQQPTYEQYF
>TRBJ1-6|TRBV2|15|NA|NA
TGTGCCAGCAGTGATCAGGGGCGAGAGAATTCACCCCTCCACTTT
CASSDQGRENSPLHF
>TRBJ2-1|TRBV9|16|NA|NA
TGTGCCAGCAGCTTAGCCGGTGCCGATTCCTACAATGAGCAGTTCTTC
CASSLAGADSYNEQFF
>TRBJ1-1|TRBV3-1/TRBV3-2|12|NA|once
TGTGCCAGCAGCCTCCAGAGCGCTGAAGCTTTCTTT
CASSLQSAEAFF
>TRBJ1-3|TRBV7-9|16|TRBD1|NA
TGTGCCAGCACCCCAGGATACCGGGACAGAGGAAACACCATATATTTT
CASTPGYRDRGNTIYF
>TRBJ1-1|TRBV2|14|TRBD1|NA
TGTGCCAGCAGGCCGACAGGGGCGGTCACTGAAGCTTTCTTT
CASRPTGAVTEAFF
>TRBJ2-1|TRBV6-5|15|TRBD2|NA
TGTGCCAGCAGGCTAGCGGGAGTCGGAACCAATGAGCAGTTCTTC
CASRLAGVGTNEQFF
>TRBJ1-1|TRBV7-9|17|TRBD1|NA
TGTGCCAGCAGCTATTCGCCCGGGACAGGGGTCGAAACTGAAGCTTTCTTT
CASSYSPGTGVETEAFF
>TRBJ2-2|TRBV10-3|14|NA|NA
TGTGCCATCAGTGAAATAGAGAACACCGGGGAGCTGTTTTTT
CAISEIENTGELFF